One and the same sample provided the 31 T cell receptor beta chains below, sequenced in a study of tissue T cells after allogeneic stem cell transplantation (dated 2022 in TCRdb). Library generation was performed with the immunoSEQ multiplex PCR assay. TCRdb took this table from immuneACCESS and kept in-frame rearrangements with V and J called. Such tables lack part of the clones; where checked against another copy, unresolved V genes explain under half of the gap, and the rest is unexplained. A total of under 5,500 clones appear in this sample, roughly half of them only once. The ten largest clones capture roughly 8.9% of the sample. The time point label for this specimen denotes: mouse harvest day 7 after allogeneic transplant. Mouse grafts combined 10^7 T-cell-depleted bone marrow cells with 10^6 splenic CD5+ T cells, given via tail vein injection. Sequencing used lymph node tissue. These receptors were collected from a female BALB/c mouse given C57BL/6 T cells with graft-versus-host disease after an allogeneic hematopoietic cell transplant.

This clone rates as large. Gene names are the mouse ones. The read is 1 residue too short to cover the CDR3 end, so that end is filled in from the germline J gene. The chain links TRBV19 to TRBJ2-7, with TRBD1 as a possible D gene (6 bases). The CDR3 consists of 14 residues. CDR1 and CDR2 (germline): FNHDT, SITEND (reference sequence). V was pared by 0 bases and J by 0 bases, with 7 bases between. CDR3 bases read: TGTGCCAGCAGTATAGGGGACATCTCCTATGAACAGTAC. It codes for CASSIGDISYEQY. From start to end, the CDR3 is CASSIGDISYEQYF.

A remark on this clone: Genes and germline come from the mouse. The sequenced fragment ends 1 residue before the CDR3 boundary, so the rest is inferred from the germline J gene. The chain joins TRBV26 to TRBJ2-3, with no clear D. The CDR3 runs 10 residues. Germline loops: CDR1 KGHPV, CDR2 FQNQEV (reference sequence). V was shortened by 5 bases and J by 3 bases, with 0 bases between the two germline ends. This CDR3 is CASSAETLYF. Partial CDR3 DNA: TGTGCCAGCAGTGCAGAAACGCTGTAT.

As for this clone: Gene and germline names: mouse. The read stops 1 residue short of the end of the CDR3; the missing end is completed from the germline J gene. The chain links TRBV3 to TRBJ2-4; tentatively, D is TRBD1 (6 bases). The CDR3 contains 13 residues. Germline CDR1 reads SNHLY; CDR2 reads FYNGKV (reference sequence). Trimming stripped 2 bases from V and 6 bases from J, with 9 bases between. CDR3 sequence reads: CASSLQGTNTLYF. Partial CDR3 DNA: TGTGCCAGCAGCTTACAGGGGACGAACACCTTGTAC.

About this clone: Here the gene names and germline are mouse. The CDR3 end lies 1 residue beyond the end of the read and is filled in from the germline J gene. The J gene is TRBJ2-1, the V gene TRBV31; TRBD2 aligns across 7 bases. CDR1 is GKSSPN and CDR2 is SITVG in the germline V gene. J lost 3 bases, V lost 7 bases, and 6 bases had no gene match. The CDR3 has 13 residues. The part of the CDR3 DNA that was read is TGTGCCTCCAACTGGGGTTCCTATGCTGAGCAGTTC. It specifies CASNWGSYAEQF. The whole CDR3 is CASNWGSYAEQFF.

Worth noting for this clone: Here the gene names and germline are mouse. The CDR3 end falls 1 residue outside the read, so it is completed with the germline J gene. This chain joins TRBV16 and TRBJ2-7; TRBD2 matches at 10 bases. J lost 7 bases, V lost 1 base, and 7 bases had no gene match. This CDR3 is 15 amino acids long. The germline V gene encodes CDR1 SGHSA and CDR2 FRNQAP. CDR3 loop: CASSLVAGGAGEQYF. The sequenced part of the CDR3 DNA is TGTGCAAGCAGCTTAGTGGCTGGGGGGGCAGGGGAACAGTAC. Full variable domain (remainder filled in from reference TRBV16 and TRBJ2-7): NAGVIQTPRHKVTGKGQEATLWCEPISGHSAVFWYRQTIVQGLEFLTYFRNQAPIDDSGMPKERFSAQMPNQSHSTLKIQSTQPQDSAVYLCASSLVAGGAGEQYFGPGTRLTVL.

Worth noting for this clone: The gene symbols are mouse symbols. The read ends 1 residue early relative to the CDR3; the germline J gene fills the gap. This chain uses TRBV3 with TRBJ1-6, with D possibly TRBD1 on 5 matching bases. TRBJ1-6 is given ORF status, its function remaining uncertain. Germline V gene sequence: CDR1 SNHLY, CDR2 FYNGKV (reference sequence). The ends were cut back, 5 bases at V and 0 bases at J, with 11 bases in the middle. The CDR3 extends over 16 amino acids. Incomplete CDR3 DNA: TGTGCCAGCAGCCTGGGGGGGGGTTCCTATAATTCGCCCCTCTAC. It codes for CASSLGGGSYNSPLY. The entire CDR3 is CASSLGGGSYNSPLYF.

On this clone: Gene and germline names: mouse. The read ends 1 residue early relative to the CDR3; the germline J gene fills the gap. The chain joins TRBV3 to TRBJ1-1; tentatively, D is TRBD1 (6 bases). V gave up 4 bases and J gave up 4 bases, with 13 bases separating them. Germline V CDR1 and CDR2: SNHLY, FYNGKV (reference sequence). The CDR3 is 14 residues long. The covered CDR3 bases are TGTGCCAGCAGCTCCAGTCAGGGGTTCACAGAAGTCTTC. Translated, it gives CASSSSQGFTEVF. From start to end, the CDR3 is CASSSSQGFTEVFF.

This clone was detected only a few times. The genes are named according to mouse. The sequenced fragment ends 1 residue before the CDR3 boundary, so the rest is inferred from the germline J gene. The V call is TRBV2, the J call TRBJ2-1, with 9 bases identical to TRBD2. This CDR3 is built from 15 residues. Germline V gene data show CDR1 as LGHNA and CDR2 as YSYQKL. V lost 4 bases to trimming and J lost 1 base; unmatched junction nucleotides: 2. This CDR3 is CASSPDWGNYAEQFF. CDR3 DNA (partial): TGTGCCAGCAGCCCCGACTGGGGGAACTATGCTGAGCAGTTC.

A remark on this clone: Mouse gene names and germline throughout. The read halts 1 residue ahead of the CDR3 end, with the missing end drawn from the germline J gene. J is TRBJ2-4 and V is TRBV4; TRBD2 agrees at 7 bases. The CDR3 length is 14 residues. The germline V gene has CDR1 LGHDT and CDR2 YNNKQL (reference sequence). The trim removed 4 bases at V and 0 bases at J, leaving 1 base unmatched. The CDR3 bases that were read are TGTGCCAGCAGCTCACTGGGGAGTCAAAACACCTTGTAC. As protein: CASSSLGSQNTLY. The whole CDR3 sequence reads CASSSLGSQNTLYF.

Regarding this clone: The gene symbols are mouse symbols. The read stops 1 residue short of the end of the CDR3; the missing end is completed from the germline J gene. This sequence joins TRBV3 and TRBJ2-1; tentative D call: TRBD1 (6 bases). The V end was cut by 1 base, the J end by 5 bases, with 9 bases between. Germline V gives CDR1 SNHLY, CDR2 FYNGKV (reference sequence). The CDR3 contains 14 residues. CDR3 loop: CASSLVQGNAEQFF. The CDR3 bases that were read are TGTGCCAGCAGCTTAGTACAGGGAAATGCTGAGCAGTTC.

Note on this clone: The gene names here belong to mouse. The CDR3 end is not reached by the read, which stops 1 residue before it; the germline J gene fills it in. The genes are TRBV26 and TRBJ2-1; D is perhaps TRBD2 (6 bases). This CDR3 has 14 amino acids. From germline, CDR1 is KGHPV and CDR2 FQNQEV (reference sequence). The germline V and J ends were trimmed by 4 bases and 3 bases, with 10 bases remaining between them. The DNA read from the CDR3 is TGTGCCAGCAGTCCACTACTGGGCTATGCTGAGCAGTTC. Translation: CASSPLLGYAEQF. The entire CDR3 protein reads CASSPLLGYAEQFF.

A few counts support this clone. Here the gene names and germline are mouse. The CDR3 reads CASSLEGGRQDTQYF. Incomplete CDR3 DNA: TGTGCCAGCTCTCTCGAAGGGGGGCGCCAAGACACCCAGTAC. The chain uses TRBV12-1 and TRBJ2-5, with D possibly TRBD2 on 7 matching bases. Read sequence stops 1 residue before the CDR3 end, and the germline J gene provides the missing end. The CDR3 sequence is 15 residues long. Deletions cut 0 bases from V and 2 bases from J, with 11 bases between. In germline, CDR1 is SGHSN, CDR2 HYEKVE.

This clone was seen a few times. Germline and genes: mouse. The read gets to within 1 residue of the CDR3 end, and the germline J gene fills in the rest. The V call is TRBV13-2, the J call TRBJ1-2, with D perhaps TRBD1 (5 bases). Germline assignment: CDR1 NNHNN and CDR2 SYGAGS (reference sequence). CDR3 size: 14 residues. Trimming took 0 bases from V and 0 from J, leaving 6 bases between them. CDR3 DNA, as far as it was read: TGTGCCAGCGGTGATGCCAGGGCAAACTCCGACTACACC. Its protein product is CASGDARANSDYT. The whole CDR3 sequence is CASGDARANSDYTF.

About this clone: Genes and germline come from the mouse. From the germline J gene comes the end of the CDR3, since the read stops 1 residue before it. This chain links TRBV1 with TRBJ2-5, with unresolved D. Per germline, CDR1 NSQYPW and CDR2 LRSPGD (reference sequence). The ends were cut back, 4 bases at V and 5 bases at J, with 4 bases in the middle. The CDR3 contains 11 residues. The CDR3 spells CTCSDGDTQYF. CDR3 bases read: TGCACCTGCAGTGACGGAGACACCCAGTAC.

Note on this clone: Gene labels here are mouse ones. From the germline J gene comes the end of the CDR3, since the read stops 1 residue before it. This chain joins TRBV14 and TRBJ1-3; D gene uncertain. Trimming removed 4 bases from V and 0 bases from J, with 5 bases in between. Germline V lookup: CDR1 SGHDT, CDR2 FRDEAV. There are 13 residues in the CDR3. The DNA read from the CDR3 is TGTGCCAGCAGTCGGAATTCTGGAAATACGCTCTAT. Amino acid sequence: CASSRNSGNTLY. The CDR3 in full is CASSRNSGNTLYF.

Points on this clone: The germline and genes are mouse ones. The read stops 1 residue short of the end of the CDR3; the missing end is completed from the germline J gene. This rearrangement joins TRBV26 to TRBJ2-7; 12 bases fit TRBD1. The trim removed 2 bases at V and 6 bases at J, leaving 2 bases unmatched. The CDR3 contains 14 residues. The germline V gene encodes CDR1 KGHPV and CDR2 FQNQEV (reference sequence). The CDR3 DNA, read in part, is TGTGCCAGCAGTCTGAGGGACAGGGGGCTTGAACAGTAC. It is translated as CASSLRDRGLEQY. The whole CDR3 protein is CASSLRDRGLEQYF.

This clone was found once. Germline and genes here are mouse. The read comes to an end 1 residue before the CDR3 does, leaving the germline J gene to fill in the end. The V and J genes are TRBV26 and TRBJ1-1, with 7 bases fitting TRBD1. CDR1 and CDR2 (germline): KGHPV, FQNQEV (reference sequence). The ends lost 6 bases at V and 5 bases at J; junction bases unmatched: 3. The CDR3 length is 12 residues. The CDR3 sequence is CASSQQGTEVFF. CDR3 bases read: TGTGCCAGCAGCCAACAGGGGACAGAAGTCTTC.

Details on this clone: Mouse gene names apply. The CDR3 end falls 1 residue outside the read, so it is completed with the germline J gene. The V call is TRBV19, the J call TRBJ2-7; maybe TRBD2 (6 bases). In germline, CDR1 is FNHDT, CDR2 SITEND (reference sequence). V shed 5 bases and J shed 0 bases, with 12 bases lying between them. This CDR3 is built from 14 residues. The sequenced CDR3 bases are TGTGCCAGCAGCACCGGGACTAACTCCTATGAACAGTAC. Its translation is CASSTGTNSYEQY. The whole CDR3 region reads CASSTGTNSYEQYF. Based on the CDR3 plus reference TRBV19 and TRBJ2-7, the full variable domain is GGIITQTPKFLIGQEGQKLTLKCQQNFNHDTMYWYRQDSGKGLRLIYYSITENDLQKGDLSEGYDASREKKSSFSLTVTSAQKNEMAVFLCASSTGTNSYEQYFGPGTRLTVL.

For this clone: Any gene name here is a mouse gene name. The read terminates 1 residue ahead of where the CDR3 ends, so the germline J gene completes it. V gene TRBV12-1 combines with J gene TRBJ2-7; 12 nucleotides match TRBD2. This CDR3 contains 14 residues. The V and J ends lost 2 bases and 7 bases, in that order; junction bases with no gene match: 5. Germline loops: CDR1 SGHSN, CDR2 HYEKVE. CDR3 amino acids: CASSPTGGAGEQYF. The sequenced part of the CDR3 DNA is TGTGCCAGCTCTCCGACTGGGGGGGCTGGGGAACAGTAC.

As regards this clone: Gene labels here are mouse ones. The observed sequence ends 1 residue before the CDR3 terminus, with the missing tail filled in from the germline J gene. The rearrangement joins TRBV3 to TRBJ2-7; 9 bases are shared with TRBD2. V shed 5 bases and J 0 bases; nucleotides not matched to a gene: 5. The CDR3 is made up of 15 amino acids. Germline V lookup: CDR1 SNHLY, CDR2 FYNGKV (reference sequence). The sequenced CDR3 bases are TGTGCCAGCAGCCCCCTGGGGGGGAGCTCCTATGAACAGTAC. It translates to CASSPLGGSSYEQY. The CDR3 reads in full as CASSPLGGSSYEQYF.

As to this clone: Each gene name is a mouse one. The read comes to an end 1 residue before the CDR3 does, leaving the germline J gene to fill in the end. V and J are TRBV5 and TRBJ2-3, with 10 bases lining up with TRBD1. The ends lost 1 base at V and 4 bases at J; junction bases unmatched: 2. CDR1 and CDR2 from the germline V gene are LGHNA and YNLKQL (reference sequence). The length of the CDR3 is 15 residues. The sequenced CDR3 bases are TGTGCCAGCAGCCAAGCGGGACAGGGGACAGAAACGCTGTAT. Its protein product is CASSQAGQGTETLY. The whole CDR3 is CASSQAGQGTETLYF.

Concerning this clone itself: These gene names are mouse names. The read ends 1 residue early relative to the CDR3; the germline J gene fills the gap. The V call is TRBV19, the J call TRBJ2-2; no clear D. V was pared by 7 bases and J by 1 base, with 5 bases between. The CDR3 contains 12 residues. The germline V gene encodes CDR1 FNHDT and CDR2 SITEND (reference sequence). The CDR3 is CASGLNTGQLYF. The CDR3 DNA, read in part, is TGTGCCAGCGGCCTAAACACCGGGCAGCTCTAC.

This clone turned up a few times. Gene and germline names: mouse. The CDR3 is cut off 1 residue early in the read; its end comes from the germline J gene. The gene calls are TRBV26 and TRBJ2-7; D unresolved. CDR3 size: 11 residues. V lost 6 bases and J 6 bases, leaving 9 bases between the germline ends. Germline V gene data show CDR1 as KGHPV and CDR2 as FQNQEV (reference sequence). CDR3 DNA (partial): TGTGCCAGCAGGAGGGAGGGTGAACAGTAC. This gives the protein CASRREGEQY. The full-length CDR3 reads as CASRREGEQYF. The full variable domain, its missing parts supplied by reference TRBV26 and TRBJ2-7, is NSKVIQTPRYLVKGQGQKAKMRCIPEKGHPVVFWYQQNKNNEFKFLINFQNQEVLQQIDMTEKRFSAECPSNSPCSLEIQSSEAGDSALYLCASRREGEQYFGPGTRLTVL.

In regard to this clone: Germline and genes: mouse. The read finishes 1 residue shy of the CDR3 end, and the germline J gene is used to complete it. The chain is built from TRBV26 and TRBJ1-6, with no clear D. TRBJ1-6 is an open reading frame whose function is uncertain. Trimming pared 5 bases from V and 2 bases from J, leaving 4 bases between. The CDR3 loop spans 13 amino acids. Germline CDR1 reads KGHPV; CDR2 reads FQNQEV (reference sequence). CDR3 DNA (partial): TGTGCCAGCAGTGACACCTATAATTCGCCCCTCTAC. Translated: CASSDTYNSPLY. The CDR3 in full is CASSDTYNSPLYF.

Comment on this clone: The germline and genes are mouse ones. The read halts 1 residue ahead of the CDR3 end, with the missing end drawn from the germline J gene. The chain employs TRBV26 and TRBJ2-1; 8 bases align to TRBD1. This CDR3 is 13 amino acids long. Germline-derived CDR1 and CDR2 are KGHPV and FQNQEV (reference sequence). The J segment lost 7 bases and the V segment lost 6 bases, leaving 5 bases of the junction unmatched. The CDR3 reads CASSPGGGAEQFF. The DNA read from the CDR3 is TGTGCCAGCAGCCCAGGGGGCGGCGCTGAGCAGTTC.

With regard to this clone: Gene labels here are mouse ones. The read falls 1 residue short of the CDR3 end, and the missing part is taken from the germline J gene. This sequence joins TRBV24 and TRBJ2-1; TRBD2 matches at 11 bases. The junction had 6 bases not matched to a gene; V was cut back by 5 bases and J by 6 bases. The CDR3 totals 15 residues. Germline V CDR1 and CDR2: KGHTA, FRNEEI. CDR3 DNA (partial): TGTGCCAGCAGTATCACTGGGGGGGCGCTTGCTGAGCAGTTC. This translates into CASSITGGALAEQF. The CDR3 in full is CASSITGGALAEQFF.

Concerning this clone itself: The listed genes are named as in mouse. From the germline J gene comes the end of the CDR3, since the read stops 1 residue before it. This chain joins TRBV26 and TRBJ2-3; weak D call: TRBD1 (5 bases). The CDR3 loop spans 14 amino acids. CDR1 is KGHPV, CDR2 FQNQEV, per germline (reference sequence). V shed 4 bases and J shed 0 bases, with 8 bases lying between them. The covered CDR3 bases are TGTGCCAGCAGTCGGACAACTAGTGCAGAAACGCTGTAT. Translated: CASSRTTSAETLY. The entire CDR3 protein is CASSRTTSAETLYF.

This clone was counted a few times. Gene names and germline match the mouse. The read terminates 1 residue before the CDR3 end, so the remaining end is supplied by the germline J gene. V and J are TRBV4 and TRBJ2-7; 11 nucleotides match TRBD2. The germline gives CDR1 LGHDT, CDR2 YNNKQL (reference sequence). The CDR3 sequence is 14 residues long. J was trimmed by 1 base and V by 5 bases; bases with no gene match: 1. CDR3: CASSRDWGSYEQYF. The DNA read from the CDR3 is TGTGCCAGCAGCCGGGACTGGGGGTCCTATGAACAGTAC.

As regards this clone: Gene labels here are mouse ones. Read data end 1 residue before the CDR3 end; the end is taken from the germline J gene. The V and J genes are TRBV1 and TRBJ1-2; D remains ambiguous. The V end was cut by 0 bases, the J end by 2 bases, with 7 bases between. Per germline, CDR1 NSQYPW and CDR2 LRSPGD (reference sequence). CDR3 length: 14 amino acids. The CDR3 DNA, read in part, is TGCACCTGCAGTGCAGATCGAGGGAACTCCGACTACACC. Residues: CTCSADRGNSDYT. The CDR3 as a whole reads CTCSADRGNSDYTF.

A remark on this clone: Gene names are the mouse ones. The read terminates 1 residue ahead of where the CDR3 ends, so the germline J gene completes it. The gene calls are TRBV31 and TRBJ1-1, with TRBD1 identical over 9 bases. The V gene end was trimmed by 4 bases and the J gene end by 3 bases; junction bases not matched to a gene: 3. Per germline, CDR1 GKSSPN and CDR2 SITVG. The CDR3 extends over 13 amino acids. The covered CDR3 bases are TGTGCCTGGACGGACAGGGGTCACACAGAAGTCTTC. Translation gives CAWTDRGHTEVF. Given in full, the CDR3 is CAWTDRGHTEVFF.

This clone appeared a few times. Gene labels here are mouse ones. The CDR3 DNA, read in part, is TGCACCTGCAGTGACAACTCCTATGAACAGTAC. Amino acid sequence: CTCSDNSYEQY. In full, the CDR3 reads CTCSDNSYEQYF. The chain combines TRBV1 with TRBJ2-7; D ambiguous. The DNA ends 1 residue before the CDR3 does, and the rest of the CDR3 is filled in from the germline J gene. The CDR3 is made up of 12 amino acids. In germline, CDR1 is NSQYPW, CDR2 LRSPGD (reference sequence). The V end lost 4 bases, the J end lost 0 bases, and 4 bases lay between the germline ends.